Given below is one T cell receptor beta chain in context. The data originate from a study of long-term antiretroviral therapy in people with HIV. This was the immunoSEQ v3.0 assay at survey level. Repertoires were generated with immunoSEQ multiplex PCR, while TCRdb's copy carries only in-frame clones and drops some. This table has roughly 7,100 clones, roughly 67% appearing once. J was trimmed by 2 bases and V by 6 bases; bases with no gene match: 16. Germline V gives CDR1 MDHEN, CDR2 SYDVKM. This CDR3 spans 19 amino acids. The specimen was unsorted PBMCs, collected 0.2 years after starting antiretroviral therapy. The TCR comes from a man aged 35-49 years with HIV. V and J are TRBV28 and TRBJ1-5, with TRBD1 matching over 10 bases. CDR3 sequence (DNA): TGTGCCAGCAGATCCGTGCCCGGGACAGGGGTAAACGGCAATCAGCCCCAGCATTTT. Translated, it gives CASRSVPGTGVNGNQPQHF.